This T cell receptor (beta chain) stems from a study of CD8 T cells in Susac syndrome (dated by TCRdb to the late 2010s). Background on the whole study: Whether CD8+ T cell activation and differentiation in Susac syndrome was antigen driven was tested using repertoire sequencing.

Its CDR3 holds 16 amino acids, cysteine through phenylalanine. This entry keeps only the CDR3 DNA: 48 bases, framed from base 1. Trimming leaves V shorter by 3 bases and J shorter by 0 bases, with the junction holding 4 bases beyond the gene matches. Based on the germline V gene (reference sequence), the CDR1 and CDR2 sequences are LNHDA and SQIVND. Worth noting for this clonotype: The clone's antigen remains unknown. Base qualities were left out, and no much larger clone turns up one base away.

Peripheral blood CD8+ and CD4+ T cells from healthy donors, Susac syndrome patients and multiple sclerosis patients were profiled using high-throughput TCR beta sequencing. Healthy donors were included as age- and sex-matched controls. Bulk CD8+ and CD4+ T cells were purified by magnetic negative isolation, while CD8+ TEMRA cells were enriched using FACS. Blood was drawn into EDTA tubes, processed within 24 hours, and PBMCs were isolated by density gradient centrifugation. PBMCs intended for TCR sequencing were cryopreserved in liquid nitrogen and thawed later in a water bath at 37 degrees C. The sorted or isolated CD4+, CD8+ and CD8+ TEMRA cells reached a purity of at least 90%. RNA was extracted using the RNeasy kit, and about 0.45 to 1 ug of the RNA was reverse transcribed with random hexamers. The immunoSEQ multiplex PCR assay, covering 54 Vbeta and 13 Jbeta segments, was used to amplify TCR beta CDR3 regions. To correct PCR amplification bias, a synthetic template baseline was used for both primer optimization and computational correction. As for how the authors treated the data: Only productive sequences were kept, with reads annotated to V, D and J genes according to IMGT and analyzed in immunoSEQ Analyzer. Clonality was calculated as one minus the Shannon entropy normalized by log2 of the number of productive unique sequences. Public and private clones were assessed among the 100 most prevalent clones of each patient and control. Susac-specific clones were defined as absent from healthy and MS cohorts, about 1,000 published viral clones and other ImmuneACCESS disease sequences. TCRdb cleaned the public reads at Q25 with fastp, built clones with MiXCR and kept in-frame beta chains. CDR3 protein duplicates are merged, each entry listing the most common genes and DNA. These V and J calls derive from TCRdb rather than the authors' analysis. This sample lists about 120,000 distinct CDR3 sequences; 90% to 95% were detected once. The ten largest clones add up to about 0.098% of the sample.

Points the paper makes about the study in general: The number of individuals in the TCR sequencing and HLA analysis was recognized as being relatively small.

The sequence was obtained from a human donor in good health. The V gene is TRBV19 and the J gene is TRBJ2-1, with 8 middle bases fitting TRBD2. Sequenced sample: CD4+ T cells from PBMCs. The CDR3 protein: CASSIESGSSYNEQFF. The DNA reads as follows: TGTGCCAGTAGTATTGAGAGCGGGAGCTCCTACAATGAGCAGTTCTTC. The full variable domain, with segments outside the CDR3 supplied by the reference TRBV19 and TRBJ2-1 proteins, appears as DGGITQSPKYLFRKEGQNVTLSCEQNLNHDAMYWYRQDPGQGLRLIYYSQIVNDFQKGDIAEGYSVSREKKESFPLTVTSAQKNPTAFYLCASSIESGSSYNEQFFGPGTRLTVL.